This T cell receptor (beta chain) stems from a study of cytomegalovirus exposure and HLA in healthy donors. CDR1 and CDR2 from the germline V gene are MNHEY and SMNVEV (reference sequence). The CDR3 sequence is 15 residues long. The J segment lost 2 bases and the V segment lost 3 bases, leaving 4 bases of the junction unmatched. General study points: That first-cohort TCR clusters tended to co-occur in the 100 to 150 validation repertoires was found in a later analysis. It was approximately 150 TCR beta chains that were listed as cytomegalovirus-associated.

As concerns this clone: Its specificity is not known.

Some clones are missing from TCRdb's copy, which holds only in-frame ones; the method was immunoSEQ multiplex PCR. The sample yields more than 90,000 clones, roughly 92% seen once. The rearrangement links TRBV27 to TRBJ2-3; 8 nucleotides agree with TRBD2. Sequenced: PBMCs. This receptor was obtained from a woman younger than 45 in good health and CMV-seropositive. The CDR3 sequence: CASSFLSGITDTQYF. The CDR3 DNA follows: TGTGCCAGCAGTTTTCTTAGCGGGATCACAGATACGCAGTATTTT.